These 21 T cell receptor beta chains were all obtained from the same sample, sequenced in a study of siplizumab effects on memory and regulatory T cells. Data came from immunoSEQ multiplex PCR; TCRdb stores just in-frame clones and leaves some out. The table includes tens of thousands of clones, approximately 95% detected once. The sequenced sample was CD8+ T cells sorted from blood. These receptors were obtained from a human donor in good health.

The chain recombines TRBV6-1 with TRBJ2-3; D unresolved. CDR3 length: 14 residues. V was pared by 6 bases and J by 2 bases, with 12 bases between. Germline values: CDR1 MNHNS, CDR2 SASEGT. CDR3 region: CASSQGSNTDTQYF. CDR3 bases: TGTGCCAGCAGCCAAGGGTCTAACACAGATACGCAGTATTTT.

The chain has TRBV5-6 and TRBJ1-1, with D perhaps matching TRBD1 (6 bases). Germline V gene data show CDR1 as SGHDT and CDR2 as YYEEEE. Trimming took 6 bases from V and 1 from J, leaving 10 bases between them. The CDR3 totals 13 residues. This CDR3 reads CASKGGGNTEAFF. CDR3 DNA sequence: TGTGCCAGCAAAGGAGGGGGGAACACTGAAGCTTTCTTT.

The chain couples TRBV9 to TRBJ2-1, with 11 positions matching TRBD2. This CDR3 is built from 15 residues. Germline-derived CDR1 and CDR2 are SGDLS and YYNGEE. J was trimmed by 6 bases and V by 0 bases; bases with no gene match: 2. The CDR3 sequence is CASSVVSGRANEQFF. In nucleotides, the CDR3 is TGTGCCAGCAGCGTAGTTAGCGGGAGGGCCAATGAGCAGTTCTTC. The full variable domain, its missing parts supplied by reference TRBV9 and TRBJ2-1, is DSGVTQTPKHLITATGQRVTLRCSPRSGDLSVYWYQQSLDQGLQFLIQYYNGEERAKGNILERFSAQQFPDLHSELNLSSLELGDSALYFCASSVVSGRANEQFFGPGTRLTVL.

This sequence joins TRBV7-9 and TRBJ2-1; D is unclear. Deletions cut 6 bases from V and 4 bases from J, with 10 bases between. The CDR3 has 13 residues. Germline assignment: CDR1 SEHNR and CDR2 FQNEAQ (reference sequence). CDR3 loop: CASRAGNYNEQFF. CDR3 DNA: TGTGCCAGCAGAGCTGGAAATTACAATGAGCAGTTCTTC.

This chain connects TRBV7-9 to TRBJ2-7; no reliable D call. The CDR3 runs to 11 residues. Trimming left V 5 bases short and J 3 bases short, with 5 bases between. Germline V lookup: CDR1 SEHNR, CDR2 FQNEAQ (reference sequence). CDR3 bases: TGTGCCAGCAGCCCATACTACGAGCAGTACTTC. Translated, it gives CASSPYYEQYF.

The genes are TRBV29-1 and TRBJ2-7; 7 bases agree with TRBD2. Germline V gene data show CDR1 as SQVTM and CDR2 as ANQGSEA. J gave up 4 bases and V 0 bases, and 6 bases lay outside the gene matches. This CDR3 has 14 amino acids. The CDR3 DNA reads as TGCAGCGTTGAAGAGGCGGGAGAGGGGTACGAGCAGTACTTC. This gives the protein CSVEEAGEGYEQYF.

This clone was counted only a few times. The rearrangement joins TRBV19 to TRBJ2-1; D is undetermined. This CDR3 contains 15 residues. V lost 5 bases and J 0 bases, leaving 11 bases between the germline ends. In germline, CDR1 is LNHDA, CDR2 SQIVND (reference sequence). CDR3 nucleotide sequence: TGTGCCAGTAGTCCCAGCCCGAGCTCCTACAATGAGCAGTTCTTC. Its protein product is CASSPSPSSYNEQFF.

The sample holds a few counts of this clone. V is TRBV28 and J is TRBJ1-1; D is unclear. Trimming left V 3 bases short and J 4 bases short, with 3 bases between. CDR3 length: 11 residues. Germline V lookup: CDR1 MDHEN, CDR2 SYDVKM. CDR3 sequence reads: CASSLGTEAFF. The CDR3 nucleotides read TGTGCCAGCAGTTTGGGCACTGAAGCTTTCTTT.

The chain carries TRBV7-9 and TRBJ2-1, with D uncertain. Per the germline V gene, CDR1 is SEHNR and CDR2 is FQNEAQ (reference sequence). The CDR3 contains 10 residues. Between the trimmed V and J ends, which lost 10 bases and 15 bases, there was a span of 16 bases. For the CDR3, the DNA is TGTGCCACCCGTGAAGAGCATCCGTTCTTC. It codes for CATREEHPFF.

This rearrangement joins TRBV9 to TRBJ2-5, with 8 bases identical to TRBD1. The last part of the DNA fits TRBJ2-7 better; the J call may be wrong. This CDR3 contains 16 residues. The germline V gene encodes CDR1 SGDLS and CDR2 YYNGEE. CDR3 sequence (DNA): TGTGCCAGCAGCGTAGAGGACAGGGCATTCTCCTACGAGCAGTACTTC. This gives the protein CASSVEDRAFSYEQYF.

CDR3 sequence (DNA): TGTGCCAGCAGCGTACACAGGGACACTGAAGCTTTCTTT. It encodes CASSVHRDTEAFF. The chain uses TRBV11-3 and TRBJ1-1; TRBD1 is a possible D gene (6 bases). CDR3 length: 13 amino acids. Germline V gene sequence: CDR1 SGHNT, CDR2 YENEEA. Between the trimmed V and J ends, which lost 5 bases and 3 bases, there was a span of 10 bases.

The rearrangement joins TRBV11-2 to TRBJ2-7; TRBD1 matches 10 bases. The ends lost 5 bases at V and 2 bases at J; junction bases unmatched: 6. The V gene's germline CDR1 is SGHAT and CDR2 FQNNGV. The CDR3 has 15 residues. In DNA, the CDR3 is TGTGCCAGCAGCCCCGACAGGGGGCTGCCCTACGAGCAGTACTTC. It is translated as CASSPDRGLPYEQYF.

This clone was detected only once. This chain connects TRBV27 to TRBJ1-2, with 8 positions matching TRBD1. Looked up from germline, CDR1 is MNHEY and CDR2 is SMNVEV (reference sequence). V lost 5 bases, J lost 2 bases, and 7 bases stayed unmatched. This CDR3 comprises 15 residues. The CDR3 region is CASSPGTGLNYGYTF. CDR3 coding DNA: TGTGCCAGCAGTCCTGGGACAGGACTAAACTATGGCTACACCTTC.

CDR3 region: CASSIASAGGDNEQFF. DNA of the CDR3: TGTGCCAGTAGTATAGCCTCGGCGGGAGGGGACAATGAGCAGTTCTTC. This chain connects TRBV19 to TRBJ2-1; 9 positions match TRBD2. The length of the CDR3 is 16 residues. CDR1 is LNHDA and CDR2 is SQIVND in the germline V gene (reference sequence). With 1 base clipped from V and 5 bases from J, the junction kept 6 bases outside the gene matches. Drawing the rest from reference TRBV19 and TRBJ2-1, the complete variable domain is DGGITQSPKYLFRKEGQNVTLSCEQNLNHDAMYWYRQDPGQGLRLIYYSQIVNDFQKGDIAEGYSVSREKKESFPLTVTSAQKNPTAFYLCASSIASAGGDNEQFFGPGTRLTVL.

The chain couples TRBV2 to TRBJ1-4, with 8 bases matching TRBD1. The CDR3 is 19 amino acids. Per the germline V gene, CDR1 is SNHLY and CDR2 is FYNNEI. J gave up 3 bases and V 8 bases, and 20 bases lay outside the gene matches. CDR3 protein: CASSPPPGQGFIANEKLFF. In DNA, the CDR3 is TGTGCCAGCTCCCCACCACCCGGACAGGGTTTTATAGCTAATGAAAAACTGTTTTTT.

The sample holds one count of this clone. V gene TRBV4-1 combines with J gene TRBJ2-7; 10 positions agree with TRBD2. The CDR3 is 13 amino acids. Germline V CDR1 and CDR2: MGHRA, YSYEKL. V gave up 1 base and J gave up 8 bases; unmatched junction bases: 2. The CDR3 loop reads CASSQGGLAKQYF. In DNA, the CDR3 is TGCGCCAGCAGCCAAGGGGGACTAGCGAAGCAGTACTTC.

V and J are TRBV4-1 and TRBJ1-5; TRBD1 matches 10 bases. The CDR3 sequence is 19 residues long. V dropped 0 bases and J dropped 5; count of bases not matched to a gene: 13. Germline V lookup: CDR1 MGHRA, CDR2 YSYEKL. The CDR3 nucleotides read TGCGCCAGCAGCCAAGATTGGTTGATGGGGACAGGGGATTATCAGCCCCAGCATTTT. It translates to CASSQDWLMGTGDYQPQHF.

The chain has TRBV9 and TRBJ2-1; perhaps TRBD1 as D (5 bases). The CDR3 contains 11 residues. The V gene lost 4 bases and the J gene lost 8 bases, with 7 bases spanning the gap. From germline, CDR1 is SGDLS and CDR2 YYNGEE. As DNA, the CDR3 is TGTGCCAGCAGCCAGGGCCATGAGCAGTTCTTC. It encodes CASSQGHEQFF. Full variable domain (rest looked up from reference TRBV9 and TRBJ2-1): DSGVTQTPKHLITATGQRVTLRCSPRSGDLSVYWYQQSLDQGLQFLIQYYNGEERAKGNILERFSAQQFPDLHSELNLSSLELGDSALYFCASSQGHEQFFGPGTRLTVL.

This chain links TRBV19 with TRBJ1-2; D is unclear. Between the trimmed V and J ends, which lost 5 bases and 6 bases, there was a span of 10 bases. The V gene's germline CDR1 is LNHDA and CDR2 SQIVND (reference sequence). The CDR3 spans 12 residues. DNA for the CDR3: TGTGCCAGTAGTCCCCAGGAGGATGGCTACACCTTC. This translates into CASSPQEDGYTF.

The genes are TRBV9 and TRBJ2-3; tentatively, D is TRBD1 (6 bases). This CDR3 contains 12 residues. Germline V lookup: CDR1 SGDLS, CDR2 YYNGEE. V lost 3 bases and J lost 5, with 7 bases in between. The CDR3 protein is CASSATGDTQYF. The CDR3 nucleotides are TGTGCCAGCAGCGCGACAGGAGATACGCAGTATTTT.

The V gene is TRBV7-9, the J gene TRBJ2-1; 14 nucleotides align to TRBD2. Germline CDR1 is SEHNR and CDR2 is FQNEAQ (reference sequence). The junction had 3 bases not matched to a gene; V was cut back by 5 bases and J by 6 bases. The CDR3 sequence is 15 residues long. In DNA, the CDR3 is TGTGCCAGCAGCCCGGGACTAGCGGGAGTCAATGAGCAGTTCTTC. Residues: CASSPGLAGVNEQFF.